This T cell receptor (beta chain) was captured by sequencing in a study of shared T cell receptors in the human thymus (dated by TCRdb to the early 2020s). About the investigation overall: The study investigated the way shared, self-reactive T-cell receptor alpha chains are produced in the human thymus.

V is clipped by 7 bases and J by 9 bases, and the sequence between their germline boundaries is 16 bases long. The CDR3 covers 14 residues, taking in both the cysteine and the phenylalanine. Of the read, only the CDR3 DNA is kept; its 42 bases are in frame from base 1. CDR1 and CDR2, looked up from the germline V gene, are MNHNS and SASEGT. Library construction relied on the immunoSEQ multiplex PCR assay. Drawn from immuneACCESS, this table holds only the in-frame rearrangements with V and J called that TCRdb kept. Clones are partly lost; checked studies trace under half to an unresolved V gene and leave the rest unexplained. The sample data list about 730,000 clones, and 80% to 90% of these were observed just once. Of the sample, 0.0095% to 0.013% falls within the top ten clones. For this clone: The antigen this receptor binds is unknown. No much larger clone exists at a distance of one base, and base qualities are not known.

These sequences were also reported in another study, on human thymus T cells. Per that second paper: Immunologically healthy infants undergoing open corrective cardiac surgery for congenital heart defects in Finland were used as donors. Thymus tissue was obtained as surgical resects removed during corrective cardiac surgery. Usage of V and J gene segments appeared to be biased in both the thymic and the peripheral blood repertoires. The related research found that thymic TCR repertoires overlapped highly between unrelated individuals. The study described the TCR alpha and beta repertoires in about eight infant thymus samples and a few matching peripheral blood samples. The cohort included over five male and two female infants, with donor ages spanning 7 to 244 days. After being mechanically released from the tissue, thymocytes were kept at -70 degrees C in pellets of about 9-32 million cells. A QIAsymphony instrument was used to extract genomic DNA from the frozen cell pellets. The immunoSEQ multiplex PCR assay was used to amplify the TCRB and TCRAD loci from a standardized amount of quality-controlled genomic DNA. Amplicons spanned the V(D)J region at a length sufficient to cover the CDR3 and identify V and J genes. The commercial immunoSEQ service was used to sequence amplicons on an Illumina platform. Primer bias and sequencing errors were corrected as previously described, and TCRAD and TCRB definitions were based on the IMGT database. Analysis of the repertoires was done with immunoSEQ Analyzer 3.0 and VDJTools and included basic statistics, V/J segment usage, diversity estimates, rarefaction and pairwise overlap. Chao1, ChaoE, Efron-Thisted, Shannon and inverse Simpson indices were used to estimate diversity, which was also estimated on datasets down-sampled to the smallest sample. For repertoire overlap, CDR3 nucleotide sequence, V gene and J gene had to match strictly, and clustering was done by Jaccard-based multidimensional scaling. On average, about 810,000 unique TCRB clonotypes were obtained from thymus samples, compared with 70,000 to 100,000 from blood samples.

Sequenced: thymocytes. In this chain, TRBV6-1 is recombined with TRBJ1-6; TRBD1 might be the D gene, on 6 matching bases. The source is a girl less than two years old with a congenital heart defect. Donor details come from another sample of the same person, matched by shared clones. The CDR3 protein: CASISRGRGSPLHF. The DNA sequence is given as TGTGCCAGCATTTCAAGGGGGAGGGGTTCACCCCTCCACTTT.